These 21 T cell receptor beta chains share one sample of origin, sequenced in a study of shared clonotypes between healthy human individuals (dated by TCRdb to between 2020 and 2021). Libraries came from the immunoSEQ multiplex PCR assay. The table was pulled from immuneACCESS by TCRdb, which kept in-frame rearrangements only. Such tables lose some clones; where checked, under half of the loss comes from unresolved V genes, and the rest has no known cause. Recorded for this sample are 2 million to 2.5 million clones; under 95% of them occurred a single time. In total, the top ten clones hold 0.3% to 0.4% of the sample. The sample taken for sequencing was naive CD4+ T cells from PBMCs. Reading the label with the study, this specimen's cell subset or site is: CD45RA+ positively selected. These receptor sequences come from a man between 18 and 29 years old in good health. Some clones in this sample may be carry-over from other donors' samples.

The gene calls are TRBV2 and TRBJ2-5; 8 bases are a match to TRBD2. Germline V lookup: CDR1 SNHLY, CDR2 FYNNEI. The CDR3 spans 15 residues. V was pared by 3 bases and J by 3 bases, with 6 bases of the junction left unmatched. CDR3 nucleotides: TGTGCCAGCAGTGACCCCCCCGGGGGGGAAGAGACCCAGTACTTC. This codes for CASSDPPGGEETQYF.

The J gene is TRBJ2-3, the V gene TRBV18; 13 bases match TRBD2. CDR3 length equals 19 residues. V lost 3 bases and J lost 3; bases outside the gene matches: 12. CDR1 and CDR2 (germline): KGHSH, LQKENI. The CDR3 region is CASSPRQGSTSGRTDTQYF. The CDR3 bases are TGTGCCAGCTCACCTAGACAGGGCTCGACTAGCGGGAGGACAGATACGCAGTATTTT.

The chain links TRBV5-1 to TRBJ2-3, with D possibly matching TRBD1 (5 bases). The CDR3 contains 16 residues. Looked up from germline, CDR1 is SGHRS and CDR2 is YFSETQ. Trimming removed 0 bases at V and 3 bases at J, with 14 bases between. The CDR3 is CASSLGDSLGTDTQYF. CDR3 DNA: TGCGCCAGCAGCTTGGGTGACAGTTTGGGGACAGATACGCAGTATTTT.

This chain joins TRBV7-9 and TRBJ2-6; no definite D call. The CDR3 contains 16 residues. V lost 7 bases, J lost 2 bases, and 15 bases lay in between. In germline, CDR1 is SEHNR, CDR2 FQNEAQ (reference sequence). As DNA, the CDR3 is TGTGCCAGCACCCTTTCTCCTAACCCTGGGGCCAACGTCCTGACTTTC. The encoded protein is CASTLSPNPGANVLTF.

This clone was observed a few times. This sequence joins TRBV4-1 and TRBJ1-1, with a weak D call TRBD1 (6 bases). The CDR3 spans 14 residues. V was trimmed by 5 bases and J by 5 bases, leaving 15 bases between them. Germline loops: CDR1 MGHRA, CDR2 YSYEKL. Here the CDR3 reads CASSKGAGETEAFF. In nucleotides, the CDR3 is TGCGCCAGCAGCAAAGGGGCAGGGGAGACTGAAGCTTTCTTT.

The genes are TRBV21-1 and TRBJ1-1; the table's D call of TRBD1 was not tested on the DNA. TRBV21-1 is flagged as a pseudogene. There are 13 residues in the CDR3. The CDR3 DNA is TGTGCCAGCTTAAAGGGGTGGCAGGGGGGAGCTTTCTTT. It encodes CASLKGWQGGAFF.

This sequence joins TRBV15 and TRBJ1-2; 10 bases line up with TRBD1. The germline V gene encodes CDR1 LNHNV and CDR2 YYDKDF (reference sequence). The ends lost 3 bases at V and 5 bases at J; junction bases unmatched: 6. The CDR3 spans 15 residues. The CDR3 is CATSRGQGYWYGYTF. The CDR3 DNA is TGTGCCACCAGCAGGGGACAGGGGTATTGGTATGGCTACACCTTC.

The rearrangement uses TRBV5-1 and TRBJ2-5, with a weak D call TRBD1 (6 bases). The V gene lost 1 base and the J gene lost 5 bases, with 15 bases spanning the gap. CDR3 length: 15 residues. In germline, CDR1 is SGHRS, CDR2 YFSETQ. CDR3 loop: CASSLTAGAFETQYF. The DNA of the CDR3 is TGCGCCAGCAGCTTGACGGCAGGGGCTTTTGAGACCCAGTACTTC. Full variable domain (outside the CDR3, taken from reference TRBV5-1 and TRBJ2-5): KAGVTQTPRYLIKTRGQQVTLSCSPISGHRSVSWYQQTPGQGLQFLFEYFSETQRNKGNFPGRFSGRQFSNSRSEMNVSTLELGDSALYLCASSLTAGAFETQYFGPGTRLLVL.

This clone was recorded only once. This chain links TRBV6-1 with TRBJ1-2; D may be TRBD1 (5 bases). This CDR3 region has 12 residues. Germline assignment: CDR1 MNHNS and CDR2 SASEGT. Trimming removed 5 bases at V and 8 bases at J, with 12 bases between. CDR3 DNA sequence: TGTGCCAGCAGTCTCCGGTGGGGGGGCTACACCTTC. Translated: CASSLRWGGYTF.

The count of this clone is one. The CDR3 nucleotides read TGTGCCAGCAGTGAAAGGGGGGACAGGGCCCACGAGCAGTACTTC. Residues: CASSERGDRAHEQYF. The gene calls are TRBV6-1 and TRBJ2-7, with 9 bases aligning to TRBD1. After removal of 2 bases from V and 5 bases from J, the junction contained 7 bases not matched to a gene. There are 15 residues in the CDR3. Per germline, CDR1 MNHNS and CDR2 SASEGT.

The rearrangement joins TRBV6-4 to TRBJ1-1, with D hard to call. CDR1 and CDR2 (germline): MRHNA, SNTAGT. With 6 bases removed from V and 1 base from J, the gap between germline ends came to 15 bases. The CDR3 loop spans 15 amino acids. CDR3 nucleotide sequence: TGTGCCAGCAGCCCGGGCCCTCAGCGGAACACTGAAGCTTTCTTT. Its protein product is CASSPGPQRNTEAFF.

This rearrangement joins TRBV5-6 to TRBJ1-1; no clear D. Trimming shortened V by 4 bases and J by 1 base, and 14 bases separated the two germline ends. Germline V gene data show CDR1 as SGHDT and CDR2 as YYEEEE. The CDR3 has 15 amino acids. The CDR3 DNA is TGTGCCAGCAGCCTGGTGAGGACCCAGAACACTGAAGCTTTCTTT. It translates to CASSLVRTQNTEAFF.

The chain employs TRBV29-1 and TRBJ2-1; D not certain. CDR1 is SQVTM and CDR2 is ANQGSEA in the germline V gene. Trimming shortened V by 5 bases and J by 5 bases, and 13 bases separated the two germline ends. The CDR3 is 13 amino acids. The CDR3 loop reads CSVLPTEDNEQFF. The CDR3 DNA is TGCAGCGTTCTGCCCACTGAGGACAATGAGCAGTTCTTC.

The rearrangement links TRBV6-5 to TRBJ2-7; D may correspond to TRBD1 or TRBD2 (5 bases each). V was cut by 1 base and J by 3 bases, with 13 bases left in between. The germline V gene encodes CDR1 MNHEY and CDR2 SVGAGI. This CDR3 spans 15 amino acids. The CDR3 loop is CASSYWDQPFYEQYF. DNA of the CDR3: TGTGCCAGCAGTTACTGGGACCAACCATTCTACGAGCAGTACTTC.

The rearrangement links TRBV19 to TRBJ2-7; TRBD1 matches at 8 bases. The germline CDR1 and CDR2 sequences are LNHDA and SQIVND (reference sequence). The CDR3 is 14 amino acids. V lost 4 bases, J lost 4 bases, and 6 bases stayed unmatched. Written as DNA, the CDR3 is TGTGCCAGTAGTAGCGGGACAGGACCTTACGAGCAGTACTTC. It yields the protein CASSSGTGPYEQYF.

The chain employs TRBV29-1 and TRBJ1-3; 9 bases are shared with TRBD1. V lost 4 bases to trimming and J lost 2 bases; unmatched junction nucleotides: 3. The CDR3 has 14 amino acids. Per the germline V gene, CDR1 is SQVTM and CDR2 is ANQGSEA. CDR3 coding DNA: TGCAGCGTTGGACAGGGGGTTGCTGGAAACACCATATATTTT. It encodes CSVGQGVAGNTIYF.

V is TRBV6-5 and J is TRBJ1-1; D gene uncertain. V was clipped by 1 base and J by 6 bases, with 9 bases between them. Germline assignment: CDR1 MNHEY and CDR2 SVGAGI. This CDR3 spans 13 amino acids. CDR3 sequence reads: CASSYYGPSEAFF. The CDR3 DNA is TGTGCCAGCAGTTACTACGGACCTTCTGAAGCTTTCTTT.

The chain joins TRBV5-4 to TRBJ1-5; D is unclear. Deletions cut 0 bases from V and 7 bases from J, with 8 bases between. The germline CDR1 and CDR2 sequences are SGHNT and YYREEE (reference sequence). This CDR3 has 13 amino acids. The CDR3: CASSLESEQPQHF. CDR3 coding DNA: TGTGCCAGCAGCTTGGAGAGTGAACAGCCCCAGCATTTT.

The V call is TRBV9, the J call TRBJ2-3, with TRBD2 matching over 9 bases. Per germline, CDR1 SGDLS and CDR2 YYNGEE. CDR3 size: 16 residues. The junction had 5 bases not matched to a gene; V was cut back by 1 base and J by 2 bases. The CDR3 DNA is TGTGCCAGCAGCGTAACTAGCGGGTCTTACACAGATACGCAGTATTTT. Its protein is CASSVTSGSYTDTQYF.

With regard to this clone: Other DNA sequences from this sample encode an identical CDR3 as well. This chain joins TRBV7-2 and TRBJ2-7; 11 bases agree with TRBD2. The CDR3 length is 16 residues. V trimming: 1 base; J trimming: 1 base; junction bases outside the gene matches: 3. Looked up from germline, CDR1 is SGHTA and CDR2 is FQGNSA. The CDR3 loop reads CASSLEGTSGSYEQYF. CDR3 DNA: TGTGCCAGCAGCTTAGAAGGGACTAGCGGTTCCTACGAGCAGTACTTC.

Concerning this clone itself: Other DNA variants within this sample encode the same CDR3. The chain carries TRBV9 and TRBJ2-1, with a weak D call TRBD2 (6 bases). The germline V gene has CDR1 SGDLS and CDR2 YYNGEE. The CDR3 loop spans 14 amino acids. Trimming pared 2 bases from V and 5 bases from J, leaving 11 bases between. The CDR3 sequence: CASSVTGGNNEQFF. The CDR3 DNA is TGTGCCAGCAGCGTGACCGGGGGAAACAATGAGCAGTTCTTC.